This entry lists 27 T cell receptor beta chains sequenced from one sample in a study of tumour-infiltrating T cells in Burkitt lymphoma. The method was immunoSEQ multiplex PCR; TCRdb's version includes in-frame clones alone and lacks a portion of them. Of several thousand clones in the sample, approximately 87% were seen once. The sequencing input was tumor tissue. These receptors all stem from a human donor with Burkitt lymphoma.

Here the CDR3 reads CASSLTGTGVYEQYF. DNA of the CDR3: TGCGCCAGCAGCTTGACCGGGACAGGCGTCTACGAGCAGTACTTC. The rearrangement uses TRBV5-1 and TRBJ2-7; TRBD1 matches 8 bases. Trimming cost V 1 base and J 3 bases; bases outside gene matches: 6. CDR1 is SGHRS, CDR2 YFSETQ, per germline. The CDR3 is made up of 15 amino acids.

The table lists this clone with a few counts. V gene TRBV19 combines with J gene TRBJ2-2; 7 nucleotides match TRBD1. This CDR3 region has 13 residues. Germline values: CDR1 LNHDA, CDR2 SQIVND (reference sequence). V was clipped by 9 bases and J by 1 base; unmatched bases: 2. The CDR3 is CASRTGNTGELFF. Here the CDR3 DNA reads TGTGCCAGCCGGACAGGGAACACCGGGGAGCTGTTTTTT. Looking up the rest from reference TRBV19 and TRBJ2-2 gives the full variable domain: DGGITQSPKYLFRKEGQNVTLSCEQNLNHDAMYWYRQDPGQGLRLIYYSQIVNDFQKGDIAEGYSVSREKKESFPLTVTSAQKNPTAFYLCASRTGNTGELFFGEGSRLTVL.

About this clone itself: Other DNA sequences in this sample translate to the same CDR3. V usage is TRBV9 and J usage is TRBJ1-1; D not certain. This CDR3 region has 13 residues. The ends were cut back, 0 bases at V and 3 bases at J, with 6 bases in the middle. The germline gives CDR1 SGDLS, CDR2 YYNGEE. In nucleotides, the CDR3 is TGTGCCAGCAGCGTAGCCGGGGACACTGAAGCTTTCTTT. Translated, it gives CASSVAGDTEAFF.

This clone has just one count. The CDR3 loop is CASSLVLAGEDEKLFF. CDR3 in DNA: TGCGCCAGCAGCTTGGTCTTAGCGGGGGAGGACGAAAAACTGTTTTTT. The chain links TRBV5-1 to TRBJ1-4, with a weak D call TRBD1 (5 bases). Germline V gives CDR1 SGHRS, CDR2 YFSETQ. The V end lost 0 bases, the J end lost 8 bases, and 17 bases lay between the germline ends. This CDR3 comprises 16 residues.

The genes are TRBV14 and TRBJ1-2, with TRBD1 matching 11 bases. Trimming at V came to 4 bases and at J to 7 bases, leaving 5 bases not matched to a gene. CDR1 SGHDN and CDR2 FVKESK come from the germline V gene. The length of the CDR3 is 14 residues. Here the CDR3 reads CASSLMDRGLGYTF. In DNA, the CDR3 is TGTGCCAGCAGCCTTATGGACAGGGGGCTTGGCTACACCTTC.

This chain uses TRBV14 with TRBJ1-5, with D uncertain. Trimming stripped 2 bases from V and 2 bases from J, with 4 bases between. CDR3 length equals 13 residues. CDR1 is SGHDN, CDR2 FVKESK, per germline. The DNA for the CDR3 is TGTGCCAGCAGCCAAAGGGGCAATCAGCCCCAGCATTTT. Amino acids: CASSQRGNQPQHF.

This clone is a singleton in its sample. V and J are TRBV7-3 and TRBJ2-3; 12 nucleotides match TRBD2. With 5 bases clipped from V and 6 bases from J, the junction kept 6 bases outside the gene matches. CDR1 and CDR2 (germline): SGHTA, FQGTGA. The CDR3 covers 15 residues. In DNA form, the CDR3 reads TGTGCCAGCAGCCGGACTAGCGGGGTAGGGGATACGCAGTATTTT. It yields the protein CASSRTSGVGDTQYF.

The chain employs TRBV6-5 and TRBJ2-1, with D unresolved. Germline CDR1 is MNHEY and CDR2 is SVGAGI. The germline V and J ends were trimmed by 3 bases and 8 bases, with 5 bases remaining between them. This CDR3 contains 11 residues. The CDR3 is CASSYFHEQFF. Written as DNA, the CDR3 is TGTGCCAGCAGTTATTTCCATGAGCAGTTCTTC.

This sequence joins TRBV5-1 and TRBJ2-2; TRBD2 matches at 8 bases. In germline, CDR1 is SGHRS, CDR2 YFSETQ. Trimming cost V 1 base and J 3 bases; bases outside gene matches: 2. This CDR3 is 15 amino acids long. CDR3 DNA: TGCGCCAGCAGCTTGTTAGCGGGGTACACCGGGGAGCTGTTTTTT. This gives the protein CASSLLAGYTGELFF.

This chain links TRBV28 with TRBJ1-4, with TRBD1 matching over 9 bases. This CDR3 comprises 14 residues. The germline V gene has CDR1 MDHEN and CDR2 SYDVKM. V lost 7 bases and J lost 4; bases outside the gene matches: 4. This chain's CDR3 is CASMVTGGNEKLFF. The CDR3 DNA reads as TGTGCCAGCATGGTGACAGGGGGTAATGAAAAACTGTTTTTT.

This chain's CDR3 is CASSSATDTQYF. CDR3 bases: TGTGCCAGCAGTTCGGCCACAGATACGCAGTATTTT. This rearrangement joins TRBV6-5 to TRBJ2-3, with D uncertain. The germline V gene encodes CDR1 MNHEY and CDR2 SVGAGI. CDR3 length: 12 residues. The V gene lost 4 bases and the J gene lost 2 bases, with 4 bases spanning the gap.

In regard to this clone: The junction departs from germline at one end; a sequencing error may be responsible. The chain couples TRBV30 to TRBJ1-2; D remains unclear. The length of the CDR3 is 12 residues. Looked up from germline, CDR1 is GTSNPN and CDR2 is SVGIG (reference sequence). The CDR3 DNA reads as TGTGCCTGGTCCCCAGGCTACTATAGCTACACCTTC. Translation gives CAWSPGYYSYTF.

The chain has TRBV7-2 and TRBJ2-4, with D hard to call. V gave up 5 bases and J gave up 4 bases, with 6 bases separating them. This CDR3 spans 12 amino acids. Germline loops: CDR1 SGHTA, CDR2 FQGNSA. CDR3 sequence (DNA): TGTGCCAGCAGCGAAGTAAAAAACATTCAGTACTTC. It encodes CASSEVKNIQYF.

The genes are TRBV30 and TRBJ1-2, with D maybe TRBD1 (6 bases). The CDR3 has 15 residues. CDR1 and CDR2 from the germline V gene are GTSNPN and SVGIG (reference sequence). The V end lost 1 base, the J end lost 4 bases, and 16 bases lay between the germline ends. The CDR3 is CAWSGDRGASYGYTF. As DNA, the CDR3 is TGTGCCTGGAGTGGGGATCGGGGGGCGAGCTATGGCTACACCTTC. Together with reference TRBV30 and TRBJ1-2, the CDR3 gives the full variable domain: SQTIHQWPATLVQPVGSPLSLECTVEGTSNPNLYWYRQAAGRGLQLLFYSVGIGQISSEVPQNLSASRPQDRQFILSSKKLLLSDSGFYLCAWSGDRGASYGYTFGSGTRLTVV.

The chain employs TRBV19 and TRBJ2-1, with 8 bases aligning to TRBD1. The V gene's germline CDR1 is LNHDA and CDR2 SQIVND (reference sequence). There are 15 residues in the CDR3. The V gene end was trimmed by 1 base and the J gene end by 7 bases; junction bases not matched to a gene: 6. The CDR3 reads CASSIVVNRGNEQFF. DNA for the CDR3: TGTGCCAGTAGTATAGTTGTAAACAGGGGGAATGAGCAGTTCTTC.

The CDR3 DNA is TGTGCCAGCAGCCGAGGACAGGTTGAAGAGACCCAGTACTTC. Protein: CASSRGQVEETQYF. V usage is TRBV5-6 and J usage is TRBJ2-5, with TRBD1 identical over 7 bases. The ends lost 4 bases at V and 3 bases at J; junction bases unmatched: 6. CDR3 length: 14 residues. Germline V lookup: CDR1 SGHDT, CDR2 YYEEEE.

This clone was observed once. CDR3 sequence: CASSLLARRRETQYF. CDR3 coding DNA: TGTGCCAGCAGCTTGTTGGCCCGGCGACGAGAGACCCAGTACTTC. This chain joins TRBV7-9 and TRBJ2-5; D is uncertain. Germline CDR1 is SEHNR and CDR2 is FQNEAQ (reference sequence). Between the trimmed V and J ends, which lost 3 bases and 4 bases, there was a span of 15 bases. CDR3 size: 15 residues. The full variable domain, in which reference TRBV7-9 and TRBJ2-5 provide the parts outside the CDR3, is DTGVSQNPRHKITKRGQNVTFRCDPISEHNRLYWYRQTLGQGPEFLTYFQNEAQLEKSRLLSDRFSAERPKGSFSTLEIQRTEQGDSAMYLCASSLLARRRETQYFGPGTRLLVL.

This clone was observed a single time. This chain connects TRBV21-1 to TRBJ2-7; TRBD2 is the table's D call, not checked against the DNA. TRBV21-1 counts as a pseudogene. The CDR3 has 16 amino acids. The CDR3 protein is CASSNRLAGPLYEQYF. The CDR3 DNA reads TGTGCCAGCAGCAACCGACTAGCGGGGCCCCTCTACGAGCAGTACTTC.

This sequence joins TRBV15 and TRBJ1-2, with D uncertain. Germline-derived CDR1 and CDR2 are LNHNV and YYDKDF (reference sequence). V dropped 3 bases and J dropped 3 bases, with 2 bases sitting between them. The CDR3 runs to 11 residues. The CDR3 spells CATSRDYGYTF. The DNA for the CDR3 is TGTGCCACCAGCAGGGACTATGGCTACACCTTC.

The chain joins TRBV25-1 to TRBJ2-1; no clear D. V lost 3 bases and J 7 bases, leaving 19 bases between the germline ends. The CDR3 runs to 16 residues. Germline CDR1 MGHDK, CDR2 SYGVNS. DNA of the CDR3: TGTGCCAGCAGTGAGATCAGTTATCAACCATGGAATGAGCAGTTCTTC. Its protein is CASSEISYQPWNEQFF.

The chain joins TRBV7-8 to TRBJ1-3, with no clear D. Germline CDR1 is SGHVS and CDR2 is FQNEAQ. The CDR3 spans 12 residues. V was shortened by 3 bases and J by 4 bases, with 4 bases between the two germline ends. CDR3 sequence: CASSFKGNTIYF. The CDR3 nucleotides are TGTGCCAGCAGCTTTAAAGGAAACACCATATATTTT.

The DNA of the CDR3 is TGCGCCAGCAGCCCGGGACAGGCCTACAATGAGCAGTTCTTC. Amino acid sequence: CASSPGQAYNEQFF. The V and J genes are TRBV5-1 and TRBJ2-1; TRBD1 matches 8 bases. The CDR3 loop spans 14 amino acids. Trimming at V came to 4 bases and at J to 2 bases, leaving 2 bases not matched to a gene. The germline V gene encodes CDR1 SGHRS and CDR2 YFSETQ.

The chain links TRBV28 to TRBJ1-2; D gene ambiguous. This CDR3 region has 12 residues. Trimming cost V 2 bases and J 5 bases, with 6 bases left between them. Germline V lookup: CDR1 MDHEN, CDR2 SYDVKM. The CDR3 DNA reads TGTGCCAGCAGTTTAGGGAGATATGGCTACACCTTC. This gives the protein CASSLGRYGYTF.

The CDR3 DNA follows: TGTGCCATCAAGGAAGGACTAGCAGGCACAGATACGCAGTATTTT. The encoded protein is CAIKEGLAGTDTQYF. The J gene is TRBJ2-3, the V gene TRBV10-3; TRBD2 aligns across 8 bases. Germline V CDR1 and CDR2: ENHRY, SYGVKD. The CDR3 loop spans 15 amino acids. V lost 7 bases and J lost 1; bases outside the gene matches: 7.

This clone has a handful of counts. The V and J genes are TRBV2 and TRBJ2-7; 7 bases line up with TRBD2. CDR3 length: 14 amino acids. V lost 4 bases and J lost 12; bases outside the gene matches: 15. Germline CDR1 reads SNHLY; CDR2 reads FYNNEI. The CDR3 DNA sequence: TGTGCCAGCAGTGCCGGCGGGAGCTTCGTGAAATCGTACTTC. Translated, it gives CASSAGGSFVKSYF.

The V gene is TRBV18, the J gene TRBJ1-5; 8 bases align to TRBD1. The V gene's germline CDR1 is KGHSH and CDR2 LQKENI. The CDR3 is made up of 18 amino acids. V lost 3 bases and J lost 0; bases outside the gene matches: 10. The CDR3 nucleotides are TGTGCCAGCTCACCTACTCGGACAGGGCAGGGTAGCAATCAGCCCCAGCATTTT. Translation: CASSPTRTGQGSNQPQHF.

J is TRBJ1-1 and V is TRBV29-1, with D perhaps TRBD1 (6 bases). This CDR3 comprises 14 residues. The V gene lost 5 bases and the J gene lost 6 bases, with 19 bases spanning the gap. CDR1 SQVTM and CDR2 ANQGSEA come from the germline V gene. This CDR3 reads CSVRSQGFVAEAFF. The CDR3 DNA is TGCAGCGTTCGCTCACAGGGTTTTGTCGCTGAAGCTTTCTTT.